This TCR beta chain was recovered during a study of sequential checkpoint blockade in melanoma (dated by TCRdb to about 2019). General notes on the study: Patients were assigned by 1:1 randomization to either first-line nivolumab followed by ipilimumab (arm A) or ipilimumab followed by nivolumab (arm B). Maintenance nivolumab came after both trial sequences. The paper's findings and limits, for the study overall: Larger, independent patient cohorts are needed to validate the response-prediction model that combines TCR metrics and mutation burden.

This specimen's treatment or condition label, per the study, means: randomized to nivolumab then ipilimumab (arm A) or the reverse (arm B). No trial patient had received prior DNA-damaging chemotherapy. A FACS Aria II flow cytometer was used to sort live CD3+CD8+ cells that were negative for CD19 and CD56 from thawed PBMCs. Samples were obtained from patients with melanoma enrolled in CheckMate 064, a randomized, open-label phase II trial of sequential checkpoint blockade. Peripheral blood mononuclear cells were collected by leukapheresis, purified with Ficoll-Paque, and frozen in human serum with about 10% DMSO. Purity of sorted blood CD3+CD8+ cells was verified at >98% immediately after sorting, followed by DNA extraction. As encoded in the germline V gene (reference sequence), CDR1 is SGHNT while CDR2 is YYREEE. Inclusive of the bounding cysteine and phenylalanine, the CDR3 is 16 residues long. Only the CDR3 portion is preserved as DNA: 48 bases, with reading frame beginning at the first base. Clipping removes 0 bases from V and 1 base from J, with 1 as the unmatched junction base count.

The immunoSEQ Assay was used to immunosequence TCRbeta CDR3 regions from genomic DNA. Before high-throughput sequencing, the genomic DNA was amplified using bias-controlled multiplex PCR. Processing in the source paper ran as follows. To quantify the absolute abundance of each unique TCRbeta CDR3 region, the sequences were collapsed and filtered. Clonality, defined as 1 minus Pielou's evenness, was calculated using only productive rearrangements. A previously published method was used to identify clones whose frequencies were significantly greater in on-treatment samples than in baseline samples. Here the immuneACCESS table is served through TCRdb, limited to in-frame sequences with V and J called. Missing clones are a known gap in these copies; in checked studies unresolved V genes cover under half, and the rest lacks a known reason. That table supplies the V and J calls and clone size; D and trimming were determined from the DNA. Recorded for this sample are roughly 30,000 clones; 83% of them occurred a single time. The ten largest clones represent less than 20% of the sample.

Concerning this clone: Its antigen is still unknown. No much larger clone is present one base from it, and per-base qualities are unavailable. Distinct nucleotide sequences in the sample also encode this CDR3.

The sample here was CD8+ T cells sorted from blood (inferred from file names), taken from a patient given nivolumab and ipilimumab in sequence. This sequence was found in a human donor with melanoma. Recombination connected TRBV5-4 to TRBJ2-3, with 11 bases aligning to TRBD2. The CDR3 protein is CASSLGSGGGTDTQYF. The nucleotide sequence reads as follows: TGTGCCAGCAGCTTGGGTAGCGGGGGGGGCACAGATACGCAGTATTTT. With the rest looked up from the reference TRBV5-4 and TRBJ2-3 genes rather than sequenced, the full variable domain is ETGVTQSPTHLIKTRGQQVTLRCSSQSGHNTVSWYQQALGQGPQFIFQYYREEENGRGNFPPRFSGLQFPNYSSELNVNALELDDSALYLCASSLGSGGGTDTQYFGPGTRLTVL.